This T cell receptor beta chain was obtained from a study of blood T cell repertoires in COVID-19 (dated by TCRdb to the early 2020s). Turning to the overall study: Collaborator samples came from the United States, Italy and Spain and covered acute and convalescent phases of COVID-19. The prospective study material was composed of cDNA or gDNA derived from T cells, B-cell-depleted T cells, or PBMCs. Subjects who had been exposed to COVID-19, were actively infected with it, or had recovered from it provided the deeply sampled blood TCRbeta repertoires that made up the dataset. The repertoires were made available in a free public database intended to serve as a resource for research on the immune response to SARS-CoV-2. Samples came from the ongoing ImmuneRACE study (first 160 participants) plus 1,254 subjects from 6 global collaborators. The sample metadata nearly always contained a de-identified subject ID, COVID-19 status, age in years and sex. Where HLA class I and class II types were available, the types were taken from metadata supplied by the sample provider, not from assay-based typing.

Trimming removed 4 bases from V and 3 bases from J; the gene matches leave 7 bases unexplained. The germline V gene encodes CDR1 SGHTA and CDR2 FQGNSA. The CDR3 has 15 amino acids, counting the end cysteine and phenylalanine. The kept DNA is CDR3 alone, 45 bases in frame from the first base. Points on this clone: The target of this receptor is not known. Per-nucleotide qualities are absent, and no much larger clonotype sits a single base away.

TCRbeta CDR3 regions were amplified from genomic DNA by means of the immunoSEQ Assay, a bias-controlled multiplex PCR. Processing in the source paper ran as follows. Nucleated cell counts per sample were estimated from amplification of reference gene primers within the assay. To quantify the absolute abundance of each unique TCRbeta CDR3 rearrangement, sequence reads were collapsed and filtered. For each sample, productive Simpson clonality was calculated as the square root of Simpson's diversity index across productive rearrangements. TCRdb retrieved this table from immuneACCESS and kept in-frame rearrangements only. Not all clones are present; in checked studies, unresolved V genes account for under half, and no reason is known for the remainder. D and trimming come from the DNA, and the V and J calls and clone size come from that table. The sample contains 200,000 to 250,000 clones, 82% of them found a single time. The top ten constitute approximately 3.8% of the sample.

Each collaborating institution followed its own protocols to collect whole blood in K2EDTA tubes. For TCRbeta analysis, collaborator samples were shipped as frozen whole blood, as isolated PBMCs, or as DNA extracted from either sample type. Summary of the overall study and its limitations: Clinical and demographic metadata were provided uncurated, with the amount varying by source and participant.

The sequence is built from TRBV7-2 and TRBJ2-7; the central 9 bases match TRBD2. The receptor comes from a woman at least 80 years old with acute or convalescent COVID-19. Source material: peripheral blood. The CDR3 in this case is CASSSTSGQSYEQYF. The DNA sequence reads TGTGCCAGCAGCTCGACTAGCGGACAAAGCTACGAGCAGTACTTC. Outside the CDR3, residues come from the reference TRBV7-2 and TRBJ2-7 proteins, so the full variable domain is: GAGVSQSPSNKVTEKGKDVELRCDPISGHTALYWYRQSLGQGLEFLIYFQGNSAPDKSGLPSDRFSAERTGGSVSTLTIQRTQQEDSAVYLCASSSTSGQSYEQYFGPGTRLTVT.